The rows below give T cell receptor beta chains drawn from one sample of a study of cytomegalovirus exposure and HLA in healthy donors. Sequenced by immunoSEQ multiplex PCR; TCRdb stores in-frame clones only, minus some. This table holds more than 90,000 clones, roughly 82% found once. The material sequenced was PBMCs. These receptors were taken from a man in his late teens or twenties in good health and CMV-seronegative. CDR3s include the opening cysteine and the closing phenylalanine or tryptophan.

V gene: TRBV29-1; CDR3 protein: CSVEGRGQGDSGYTF
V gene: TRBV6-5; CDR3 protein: CASSPPTGWNTEAFF
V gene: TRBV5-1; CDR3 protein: CASSPVAAPNEQFF
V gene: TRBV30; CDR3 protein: CAWSVDQGNSPLHF
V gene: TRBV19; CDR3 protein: CASRWGEFGGELFF
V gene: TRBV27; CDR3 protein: CASSPSGRATDTQYF
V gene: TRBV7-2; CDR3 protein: CASSLSAGALNQPQHF
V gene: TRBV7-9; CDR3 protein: CASEGGAYQETQYF
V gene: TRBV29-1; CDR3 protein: CSVEVPGRGRTEAFF
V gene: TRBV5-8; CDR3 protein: CASSLTTLVSNQPQHF
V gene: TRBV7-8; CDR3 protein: CASSLVLGGTGELFF
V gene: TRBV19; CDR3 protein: CASSDSLRTDTQYF
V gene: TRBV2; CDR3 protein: CASRVGRVSSGNTIYF
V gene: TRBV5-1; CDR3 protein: CASSFRTGSVSYEQYF